One sample yielded the 28 T cell receptor beta chains listed below, sequenced in a study of T cell responses to AZD1222 COVID-19 vaccine. The assay was immunoSEQ multiplex PCR, and TCRdb's table has in-frame clones only and misses some. The data contain some 200,000 clones, 80% to 95% of them singletons. Sequenced material: peripheral blood, taken on day 0 of AZD1222 vaccination. All receptors come from an adult in good health.

This clone was found once. The chain employs TRBV15 and TRBJ1-5; D is perhaps TRBD1 (5 bases). This CDR3 comprises 16 residues. Per the germline V gene, CDR1 is LNHNV and CDR2 is YYDKDF (reference sequence). The V end lost 0 bases, the J end lost 3 bases, and 12 bases lay between the germline ends. The CDR3 here is CATSRDRAGTNQPQHF. CDR3 DNA sequence: TGTGCCACCAGCAGAGATCGAGCAGGGACCAATCAGCCCCAGCATTTT.

V usage is TRBV5-1 and J usage is TRBJ2-2; D remains ambiguous. The CDR3 sequence is 15 residues long. Germline loops: CDR1 SGHRS, CDR2 YFSETQ. V shed 2 bases and J shed 5 bases, with 13 bases lying between them. The CDR3 DNA follows: TGCGCCAGCAGCTTAAGTCTGTCTTCAACCGGGGAGCTGTTTTTT. Protein product: CASSLSLSSTGELFF. Using reference TRBV5-1 and TRBJ2-2 for the parts outside the CDR3, the full variable domain is KAGVTQTPRYLIKTRGQQVTLSCSPISGHRSVSWYQQTPGQGLQFLFEYFSETQRNKGNFPGRFSGRQFSNSRSEMNVSTLELGDSALYLCASSLSLSSTGELFFGEGSRLTVL.

V is TRBV5-1 and J is TRBJ1-1; perhaps TRBD1 as D (6 bases). The germline V and J ends were trimmed by 6 bases and 1 base, with 10 bases remaining between them. Germline values: CDR1 SGHRS, CDR2 YFSETQ. This CDR3 comprises 13 residues. CDR3 sequence (DNA): TGCGCCAGCACAGAGGGGGAGAACACTGAAGCTTTCTTT. Its translation: CASTEGENTEAFF.

The rearrangement joins TRBV19 to TRBJ1-5; 9 positions agree with TRBD1. Germline V gives CDR1 LNHDA, CDR2 SQIVND (reference sequence). This CDR3 spans 17 amino acids. With V trimmed by 0 bases and J by 9 bases, 12 bases remained unmatched. The CDR3 region has the DNA TGTGCCAGTAGTATAGAGGGGACAGGGAGTAAAATTCGGCCCCAGCATTTT. This codes for CASSIEGTGSKIRPQHF.

This chain links TRBV5-5 with TRBJ1-3; 8 nucleotides match TRBD1. The length of the CDR3 is 15 residues. CDR1 and CDR2 (germline): SGHKS, YYEKEE (reference sequence). V lost 4 bases, J lost 4 bases, and 7 bases stayed unmatched. The CDR3 DNA follows: TGTGCCAGCAGCCCCGGGACAGGTCGCGGAAACACCATATATTTT. Translation: CASSPGTGRGNTIYF. The whole variable domain, filled in from reference TRBV5-5 and TRBJ1-3, reads DAGVTQSPTHLIKTRGQQVTLRCSPISGHKSVSWYQQVLGQGPQFIFQYYEKEERGRGNFPDRFSARQFPNYSSELNVNALLLGDSALYLCASSPGTGRGNTIYFGEGSWLTVV.

The genes are TRBV6-5 and TRBJ2-7; possibly TRBD1 or TRBD2 for D (5 bases each). The V end lost 7 bases, the J end lost 4 bases, and 11 bases lay between the germline ends. Germline lookup yields CDR1 MNHEY and CDR2 SVGAGI. The CDR3 has 12 amino acids. DNA for the CDR3: TGTGCCAGCACCCAGGGAGTATACGAGCAGTACTTC. Translation gives CASTQGVYEQYF.

The chain has TRBV18 and TRBJ1-6; D is unclear. There are 17 residues in the CDR3. The germline V and J ends were trimmed by 4 bases and 2 bases, with 15 bases remaining between them. Germline V CDR1 and CDR2: KGHSH, LQKENI. Here the CDR3 reads CASSRGAPLTYNSPLHF. The CDR3 DNA reads as TGTGCCAGCTCACGTGGTGCCCCCCTTACCTATAATTCACCCCTCCACTTT.

This chain links TRBV3-1 (or the pseudogene TRBV3-2) with TRBJ2-1; D may be TRBD2 (5 bases). V was clipped by 2 bases and J by 9 bases, with 8 bases between them. The germline V gene has CDR1 LGHDT and CDR2 YNNKEL (reference sequence). The CDR3 runs to 12 residues. CDR3 nucleotide sequence: TGTGCCAGCAGCCAAATAGCGAGTGAGCAGTTCTTC. Amino acids: CASSQIASEQFF.

The V call is TRBV11-2, the J call TRBJ1-1; D gene uncertain. This CDR3 comprises 16 residues. V lost 5 bases and J 0 bases, leaving 16 bases between the germline ends. CDR1 and CDR2 from the germline V gene are SGHAT and FQNNGV. CDR3 sequence: CASSPREWEMNTEAFF. The CDR3 region has the DNA TGTGCCAGCAGCCCCCGAGAATGGGAAATGAACACTGAAGCTTTCTTT.

This sequence joins TRBV29-1 and TRBJ1-1, with 8 bases fitting TRBD1. The CDR3 totals 14 residues. With V trimmed by 6 bases and J by 4 bases, 10 bases remained unmatched. CDR1 and CDR2 (germline): SQVTM, ANQGSEA. The CDR3 DNA is TGCAGCGTGCCTCCGACAGGGGAAGGCACTGAAGCTTTCTTT. Its protein is CSVPPTGEGTEAFF.

The chain couples TRBV5-6 to TRBJ2-7; no firm D call. The V end lost 3 bases, the J end lost 3 bases, and 4 bases lay between the germline ends. This CDR3 comprises 11 residues. The germline V gene encodes CDR1 SGHDT and CDR2 YYEEEE. CDR3 protein: CASSSDYEQYF. As DNA, the CDR3 is TGTGCCAGCAGCTCGGACTACGAGCAGTACTTC.

This clone showed up just once. V is TRBV5-1 and J is TRBJ1-6, with a possible D match to TRBD1 (5 bases). Trimming pared 1 base from V and 9 bases from J, leaving 11 bases between. Germline V gene sequence: CDR1 SGHRS, CDR2 YFSETQ. This CDR3 contains 14 residues. CDR3 bases: TGCGCCAGCAGCTTGTGGGAGAGGGGTTCACCCCTCCACTTT. This encodes CASSLWERGSPLHF.

The chain employs TRBV12-3 or TRBV12-4 and TRBJ1-2; D gene ambiguous. Trimming took off 8 bases at V and 4 bases at J, with 14 bases between the two ends. The CDR3 consists of 13 residues. Here the CDR3 DNA reads TGTGCCAGCGGAAGGGCCCAGGCCTATGGCTACACCTTC. Translation gives CASGRAQAYGYTF.

This chain connects TRBV11-2 to TRBJ1-2; weak D call: TRBD1 (6 bases). The germline V gene has CDR1 SGHAT and CDR2 FQNNGV. There are 14 residues in the CDR3. Trimming stripped 5 bases from V and 8 bases from J, with 18 bases between. CDR3 in amino acids: CASSPRGGAGGYTF. In DNA form, the CDR3 reads TGTGCCAGCAGCCCGAGGGGGGGGGCTGGAGGCTACACCTTC.

V usage is TRBV3-1 (or the pseudogene TRBV3-2) and J usage is TRBJ1-2; possibly TRBD1 for D (5 bases). V was shortened by 8 bases and J by 1 base, with 20 bases between the two germline ends. The germline V gene has CDR1 LGHDT and CDR2 YNNKEL (reference sequence). The CDR3 has 16 amino acids. The chain's CDR3 is CASLGGRDGINYGYTF. The CDR3 DNA reads as TGTGCCAGCTTGGGGGGTCGGGACGGAATTAACTATGGCTACACCTTC.

The chain joins TRBV12-3 or TRBV12-4 to TRBJ1-1; D not resolved. This CDR3 spans 10 amino acids. Trimming pared 3 bases from V and 8 bases from J, leaving 4 bases between. The CDR3 DNA sequence: TGTGCCAGCAGTTTCTCCGAAGCTTTCTTT. It codes for CASSFSEAFF.

In DNA, the CDR3 is TGTGCCAGCGGGGGACAGGGGGGAAATCAGCCCCAGCATTTT. This gives the protein CASGGQGGNQPQHF. The V gene is TRBV19, the J gene TRBJ1-5; 11 nucleotides match TRBD1. The CDR3 contains 14 residues. Germline V CDR1 and CDR2: LNHDA, SQIVND (reference sequence). V was pared by 9 bases and J by 4 bases, with 5 bases of the junction left unmatched.

Only one count was recorded for this clone. The chain has TRBV7-9 and TRBJ1-6; 7 bases agree with TRBD1. CDR3 length: 16 amino acids. Germline CDR1 is SEHNR and CDR2 is FQNEAQ (reference sequence). V lost 5 bases and J lost 2; bases outside the gene matches: 6. The CDR3 nucleotides read TGTGCCAGCAGCATTATAGGGGGCACCTATAATTCACCCCTCCACTTT. This codes for CASSIIGGTYNSPLHF.

The chain has TRBV7-9 and TRBJ1-2; no clear D gene. This CDR3 is built from 16 residues. Per the germline V gene, CDR1 is SEHNR and CDR2 is FQNEAQ (reference sequence). Between the trimmed V and J ends, which lost 2 bases and 4 bases, there was a span of 17 bases. The CDR3 loop reads CASSLHVGSTSYGYTF. The DNA of the CDR3 is TGTGCCAGCAGCTTACATGTGGGGTCTACCAGCTATGGCTACACCTTC.

This chain connects TRBV2 to TRBJ1-2; D is undetermined. Deletions cut 6 bases from V and 4 bases from J, with 15 bases between. Germline values: CDR1 SNHLY, CDR2 FYNNEI. The CDR3 contains 14 residues. CDR3 protein: CASSISRTPYGYTF. For the CDR3, the DNA is TGTGCCAGCAGCATAAGTCGGACCCCCTATGGCTACACCTTC.

The chain combines TRBV7-4 with TRBJ2-3; TRBD1 is a possible D gene (6 bases). The CDR3 consists of 18 residues. CDR1 is SGHVT and CDR2 is SQSDAQ in the germline V gene. Trimming pared 5 bases from V and 2 bases from J, leaving 23 bases between. CDR3 DNA: TGTGCCAGCAGCCCCCATTTGAACGACAGGTGGGACACAGATACGCAGTATTTT. It encodes CASSPHLNDRWDTDTQYF.

The chain recombines TRBV7-2 with TRBJ1-5, with unresolved D. Germline lookup yields CDR1 SGHTA and CDR2 FQGNSA. The length of the CDR3 is 14 residues. Trimming shortened V by 2 bases and J by 3 bases, and 8 bases separated the two germline ends. CDR3 nucleotides: TGTGCCAGCAGCTTATGGGTTGCCAATCAGCCCCAGCATTTT. It is translated as CASSLWVANQPQHF. Looking up the rest from reference TRBV7-2 and TRBJ1-5 gives the full variable domain: GAGVSQSPSNKVTEKGKDVELRCDPISGHTALYWYRQSLGQGLEFLIYFQGNSAPDKSGLPSDRFSAERTGGSVSTLTIQRTQQEDSAVYLCASSLWVANQPQHFGDGTRLSIL.

For the CDR3, the DNA is TGTGCCAGCAGCTTAGGTTTGGGGGGGCCTGGGGCCAACGTCCTGACTTTC. It translates to CASSLGLGGPGANVLTF. The chain has TRBV7-2 and TRBJ2-6, with D perhaps TRBD2 (7 bases). Per germline, CDR1 SGHTA and CDR2 FQGNSA. CDR3 length equals 17 residues. V was pared by 1 base and J by 2 bases, with 12 bases between.

The rearrangement joins TRBV27 to TRBJ1-6; no definite D call. Germline assignment: CDR1 MNHEY and CDR2 SMNVEV (reference sequence). CDR3 length: 19 amino acids. With 2 bases removed from V and 0 bases from J, the gap between germline ends came to 17 bases. CDR3 residues: CASSLRPYDTSSYNSPLHF. DNA of the CDR3: TGTGCCAGCAGTTTACGCCCCTACGATACAAGCTCCTATAATTCACCCCTCCACTTT.

The CDR3 DNA follows: TGTGCCAGCAGCCCGGAGGGCCCCTACGAGCAGTACTTC. It translates to CASSPEGPYEQYF. This chain links TRBV9 with TRBJ2-7, with a possible D match to TRBD2 (6 bases). The CDR3 runs to 13 residues. The V end was cut by 4 bases, the J end by 2 bases, with 10 bases between. Germline V gene data show CDR1 as SGDLS and CDR2 as YYNGEE.

V is TRBV11-2 and J is TRBJ1-3; D unresolved. The length of the CDR3 is 13 residues. The V end lost 6 bases, the J end lost 8 bases, and 14 bases lay between the germline ends. Germline V gene data show CDR1 as SGHAT and CDR2 as FQNNGV. DNA of the CDR3: TGTGCCAGCAGACTCTTGTCGGCGGACACCATATATTTT. This translates into CASRLLSADTIYF.

V and J are TRBV9 and TRBJ1-2; D is ambiguous. V shed 0 bases and J shed 3 bases, with 9 bases lying between them. Per the germline V gene, CDR1 is SGDLS and CDR2 is YYNGEE. There are 14 residues in the CDR3. CDR3 coding DNA: TGTGCCAGCAGCGTAGGGGCGACCCACTATGGCTACACCTTC. Its translation is CASSVGATHYGYTF.

The J gene is TRBJ1-6, the V gene TRBV2; D is possibly TRBD1 (5 bases). The V and J ends lost 6 bases and 7 bases respectively, with 10 bases between them. CDR1 SNHLY and CDR2 FYNNEI come from the germline V gene. The CDR3 has 13 residues. CDR3 loop: CASRWDGNSPLHF. The CDR3, as DNA: TGTGCCAGCAGGTGGGACGGGAATTCACCCCTCCACTTT. The whole variable domain, remainder taken from reference TRBV2 and TRBJ1-6, is EPEVTQTPSHQVTQMGQEVILRCVPISNHLYFYWYRQILGQKVEFLVSFYNNEISEKSEIFDDQFSVERPDGSNFTLKIRSTKLEDSAMYFCASRWDGNSPLHFGNGTRLTVT.